These 28 T cell receptor beta chains came from one sample sequenced in a study of Ad26.COV2.S vaccination and SARS-CoV-2 variants. Sequenced by immunoSEQ multiplex PCR; TCRdb stores in-frame clones only, minus some. The sample comprises roughly 420,000 clones, nearly 90% of which are singletons, and 2% to 3% rests with the top ten. Documented treatment: about 20 received Ad26.COV2.S at low or high dose, single or two shots; about five received placebo; per-sample allocation not given. After the first vaccine or placebo injection, samples were drawn on day 63. The sequencing here drew on peripheral blood, taken in a trial of Ad26.COV2.S vaccine versus placebo. The receptors stem from a person between 18 and 65 years old who received the Ad26.COV2.S COVID-19 vaccine or a placebo.

The chain combines TRBV6-5 with TRBJ2-1; D gene ambiguous. Germline loops: CDR1 MNHEY, CDR2 SVGAGI. The CDR3 is 13 residues long. The germline V and J ends were trimmed by 3 bases and 4 bases, with 7 bases remaining between them. The CDR3 region has the DNA TGTGCCAGCAGTTATAGGAGTTACAATGAGCAGTTCTTC. It specifies CASSYRSYNEQFF.

This clone turned up a few times. The V call is TRBV7-6, the J call TRBJ1-3; D is undetermined. Germline CDR1 and CDR2: SGHVS and FNYEAQ. V was shortened by 1 base and J by 2 bases, with 6 bases between the two germline ends. The CDR3 runs 14 residues. CDR3 amino acids: CASSLGMTGNTIYF. For the CDR3, the DNA is TGTGCCAGCAGCTTAGGGATGACTGGAAACACCATATATTTT.

The rearrangement links TRBV6-6 to TRBJ1-2, with D maybe TRBD1 (6 bases). V was clipped by 5 bases and J by 0 bases, with 28 bases between them. This CDR3 has 20 amino acids. Per germline, CDR1 MNHNY and CDR2 SVGAGI (reference sequence). CDR3 protein: CASSPSLGDKIASSNYGYTF. As DNA, the CDR3 is TGTGCCAGCAGTCCATCCCTAGGGGACAAGATAGCCTCTTCTAACTATGGCTACACCTTC.

Only one count was recorded for this clone. The V and J genes are TRBV28 and TRBJ2-2; 8 nucleotides align to TRBD1. CDR1 is MDHEN and CDR2 is SYDVKM in the germline V gene. This CDR3 comprises 16 residues. The V gene end was trimmed by 6 bases and the J gene end by 5 bases; junction bases not matched to a gene: 11. This CDR3 is CASSTPGTGRTGELFF. For the CDR3, the DNA is TGTGCCAGCAGCACACCGGGGACAGGCCGAACCGGGGAGCTGTTTTTT.

The V call is TRBV5-4, the J call TRBJ1-6; D is ambiguous. Germline loops: CDR1 SGHNT, CDR2 YYREEE (reference sequence). V lost 0 bases and J 10 bases, leaving 8 bases between the germline ends. CDR3 size: 13 residues. In DNA form, the CDR3 reads TGTGCCAGCAGCTTGGACAGTAGCTCACCCCTCCACTTT. This sequence encodes CASSLDSSSPLHF.

V is TRBV7-9 and J is TRBJ2-5; 8 bases align to TRBD1. V shed 11 bases and J 5 bases; nucleotides not matched to a gene: 13. The CDR3 is 14 amino acids. CDR1 and CDR2 (germline): SEHNR, FQNEAQ (reference sequence). As DNA, the CDR3 is TGTGCCCTCCAGGGGGCGACGAGTCGGGAGACCCAGTACTTC. Protein: CALQGATSRETQYF.

This clone came up once. The chain carries TRBV2 and TRBJ2-4; no definite D call. This CDR3 has 15 amino acids. V dropped 3 bases and J dropped 7 bases, with 16 bases sitting between them. Germline-derived CDR1 and CDR2 are SNHLY and FYNNEI. CDR3 DNA: TGTGCCAGCAGTGATTCGATTGGGGAATTTAACATTCAGTACTTC. Protein product: CASSDSIGEFNIQYF.

The CDR3 is CASSSIGGGSAKNIQYF. The CDR3 DNA reads as TGTGCCAGCAGCTCCATAGGGGGGGGCTCTGCCAAAAACATTCAGTACTTC. J is TRBJ2-4 and V is TRBV7-2; D might be TRBD2 (7 bases). Trimming shortened V by 4 bases and J by 1 base, and 17 bases separated the two germline ends. This CDR3 has 17 amino acids. The germline V gene has CDR1 SGHTA and CDR2 FQGNSA.

The chain recombines TRBV5-4 with TRBJ1-1; D gene uncertain. CDR3 size: 13 residues. Germline CDR1 and CDR2: SGHNT and YYREEE (reference sequence). Trimming removed 4 bases from V and 11 bases from J, with 18 bases in between. Written as DNA, the CDR3 is TGTGCCAGCAGCCGGCGGGATGACATGGCCGCTTTCTTT. Translation: CASSRRDDMAAFF.

The rearrangement links TRBV9 to TRBJ2-1; TRBD2 matches at 11 bases. The CDR3 loop spans 16 amino acids. V shed 2 bases and J 4 bases; nucleotides not matched to a gene: 5. Germline V CDR1 and CDR2: SGDLS, YYNGEE. The DNA of the CDR3 is TGTGCCAGCAGCGTTAGTCTAGCGGGGGGATACAATGAGCAGTTCTTC. Translation: CASSVSLAGGYNEQFF.

This clone was counted a single time. The rearrangement links TRBV10-3 to TRBJ2-7; the D is unclear. Between the trimmed V and J ends, which lost 3 bases and 0 bases, there was a span of 9 bases. The CDR3 is 14 amino acids. Looked up from germline, CDR1 is ENHRY and CDR2 is SYGVKD. CDR3: CAISDGQSSYEQYV. The CDR3 DNA reads as TGTGCCATCAGTGATGGCCAAAGCTCCTACGAGCAGTACGTC.

This clone was recorded only once. An end of the junction does not agree with germline; a read error may underlie this. Other DNA sequences of this sample code for an identical CDR3. The rearrangement links TRBV20-1 to TRBJ2-3; D is ambiguous. The CDR3 runs to 10 residues. Germline CDR1 DFQATT, CDR2 SNEGSKA (reference sequence). CDR3 protein: CSASTDTQYF. The DNA of the CDR3 is TGCAGCGCTAGCACAGATACGCAGTATTTT.

This rearrangement joins TRBV5-1 to TRBJ1-1; D unresolved. The CDR3 covers 15 residues. Germline V gene lookup returns CDR1 SGHRS and CDR2 YFSETQ. Trimming removed 1 base at V and 4 bases at J, with 14 bases between. CDR3 protein: CASSLQVGGGTEAFF. CDR3 in DNA: TGCGCCAGCAGCTTGCAAGTAGGAGGTGGCACTGAAGCTTTCTTT.

V usage is TRBV6-6 and J usage is TRBJ2-7; TRBD1 matches 8 bases. This CDR3 has 16 residues. CDR1 and CDR2 from the germline V gene are MNHNY and SVGAGI (reference sequence). After removal of 2 bases from V and 2 bases from J, the junction contained 8 bases not matched to a gene. CDR3 amino acids: CASSYTDRGDPYEQYF. The CDR3 DNA follows: TGTGCCAGCAGTTACACTGACAGGGGTGACCCCTACGAGCAGTACTTC.

The rearrangement links TRBV10-3 to TRBJ1-2; 7 bases align to TRBD1. Looked up from germline, CDR1 is ENHRY and CDR2 is SYGVKD. The CDR3 runs 12 residues. Trimming cost V 6 bases and J 5 bases; bases outside gene matches: 3. For the CDR3, the DNA is TGTGCCATCAGAGGGACAGTTTATGGCTACACCTTC. Amino acids: CAIRGTVYGYTF.

This clone showed up just a few times. The gene calls are TRBV28 and TRBJ1-4; maybe TRBD1 (5 bases). Germline CDR1 and CDR2: MDHEN and SYDVKM. This CDR3 comprises 14 residues. V was cut by 1 base and J by 8 bases, with 11 bases left in between. The CDR3 DNA follows: TGTGCCAGCAGTTTATTCCAGGGAATAGAAAAACTGTTTTTT. Its translation: CASSLFQGIEKLFF.

Only one count was recorded for this clone. This chain uses TRBV10-3 with TRBJ1-2, with 8 positions matching TRBD1. Trimming took 0 bases from V and 6 from J; bases not matched to a gene: 3. This CDR3 spans 14 amino acids. Germline CDR1 is ENHRY and CDR2 is SYGVKD. The CDR3 loop reads CAISESTGDHGYTF. CDR3 nucleotides: TGTGCCATCAGTGAGTCGACAGGGGATCATGGCTACACCTTC.

This chain links TRBV16 with TRBJ2-5; TRBD2 matches 14 bases. Germline-derived CDR1 and CDR2 are KGHSY and FQNENV. V lost 2 bases, J lost 4 bases, and 9 bases stayed unmatched. The CDR3 contains 18 residues. Written as DNA, the CDR3 is TGTGCCAGCAGCCAACGACTAGCGGGAGGGGCCTTCCTAGAGACCCAGTACTTC. This encodes CASSQRLAGGAFLETQYF.

About this clone: Other DNA sequences within the sample encode an identical CDR3. The chain carries TRBV2 and TRBJ2-3; D is ambiguous. Trimming took 6 bases from V and 2 from J, leaving 3 bases between them. Per the germline V gene, CDR1 is SNHLY and CDR2 is FYNNEI. The CDR3 sequence is 11 residues long. CDR3 residues: CASRYTDTQYF. The CDR3 nucleotides are TGTGCCAGCAGGTACACAGATACGCAGTATTTT.

The chain combines TRBV30 with TRBJ1-6, with TRBD1 matching over 9 bases. Germline trimming cut 3 bases from V and 6 bases from J; bases unmatched to any gene: 9. The CDR3 is made up of 16 amino acids. The germline CDR1 and CDR2 sequences are GTSNPN and SVGIG (reference sequence). For the CDR3, the DNA is TGTGCCTGGAGCTCTAGGACAGGGGTTTTTAATTCACCCCTCCACTTT. It codes for CAWSSRTGVFNSPLHF.

This chain uses TRBV4-3 with TRBJ1-2, with a possible D match to TRBD1 (5 bases). The CDR3 extends over 16 amino acids. The V and J ends lost 2 bases and 4 bases respectively, with 17 bases between them. Germline values: CDR1 LGHNA, CDR2 YSLEER. This CDR3 is CASSQSRERGIYGYTF. The CDR3 DNA is TGCGCCAGCAGCCAATCCAGGGAGAGGGGCATCTATGGCTACACCTTC.

This chain uses TRBV20-1 with TRBJ2-4; D possibly corresponds to TRBD1 (5 bases). V gave up 4 bases and J gave up 8 bases, with 9 bases separating them. This CDR3 is 11 amino acids long. Germline CDR1 and CDR2: DFQATT and SNEGSKA (reference sequence). The chain's CDR3 is CSAILGDIQYF. The CDR3 region has the DNA TGCAGTGCTATATTAGGGGACATTCAGTACTTC.

This clone is a singleton in its sample. This rearrangement joins TRBV21-1 to TRBJ1-2. TRBV21-1 is shown as a pseudogene. The CDR3 has 17 amino acids. The CDR3 protein is CASRQVAGSGVYYGYTF. The DNA of the CDR3 is TGTGCCAGCAGGCAGGTCGCAGGGTCGGGGGTCTACTATGGCTACACCTTC.

The genes are TRBV9 and TRBJ2-5, with D possibly matching TRBD1 (6 bases). This CDR3 region has 14 residues. The V end lost 2 bases, the J end lost 7 bases, and 15 bases lay between the germline ends. Germline CDR1 and CDR2: SGDLS and YYNGEE. The CDR3 DNA reads TGTGCCAGCAGCGTCGGCTGGGGGCGTTGGACCCAGTACTTC. It is translated as CASSVGWGRWTQYF.

This chain joins TRBV5-1 and TRBJ1-1; 8 nucleotides align to TRBD1. V trimming: 0 bases; J trimming: 1 base; junction bases outside the gene matches: 5. The CDR3 runs 16 residues. Germline V CDR1 and CDR2: SGHRS, YFSETQ. Here the CDR3 reads CASSLGPGTGNTEAFF. As DNA, the CDR3 is TGCGCCAGCAGCTTGGGCCCGGGGACAGGGAACACTGAAGCTTTCTTT.

V and J are TRBV19 and TRBJ1-2; 7 nucleotides agree with TRBD1. V was pared by 6 bases and J by 1 base, with 8 bases of the junction left unmatched. Per germline, CDR1 LNHDA and CDR2 SQIVND (reference sequence). CDR3 size: 15 residues. The CDR3 nucleotides are TGTGCCAGTAGACGACAGGGTCTGGTTAACTATGGCTACACCTTC. This encodes CASRRQGLVNYGYTF.

The gene calls are TRBV6-4 and TRBJ2-2, with D uncertain. The V end was cut by 2 bases, the J end by 6 bases, with 7 bases between. The CDR3 contains 13 residues. CDR1 is MRHNA, CDR2 SNTAGT, per germline. CDR3 sequence reads: CASSDTEAGELFF. The CDR3 nucleotides are TGTGCCAGCAGTGACACCGAAGCCGGGGAGCTGTTTTTT.

The gene calls are TRBV10-3 and TRBJ1-2, with D maybe TRBD1 (5 bases). The germline CDR1 and CDR2 sequences are ENHRY and SYGVKD. This CDR3 has 15 residues. Trimming took off 3 bases at V and 2 bases at J, with 13 bases between the two ends. In nucleotides, the CDR3 is TGTGCCATCAGTGACCCTCCACGGGGGAACTATGGCTACACCTTC. This gives the protein CAISDPPRGNYGYTF.